A selection of T cell receptor beta chains follows, all from one sample in a study of cytomegalovirus exposure and HLA in healthy donors. The data were produced by immunoSEQ multiplex PCR, yet TCRdb's version contains in-frame clones alone and is incomplete. The top ten clones hold approximately 4.2% of a sample with about 150,000 clones, roughly 80% of them seen once. Sample: PBMCs. The receptor source for this set is a middle-aged woman in good health and CMV-seropositive. Each CDR3 is given with its conserved first and last residue. D genes are given only for firm matches. Clone size is not always given. Where it is, it says once, few, many or a class for expanded clones.

NA	14	NA	TRBV30	TRBJ2-1	TGTGCCTGGAGTGGGAGCGGAATATACAATGAGCAGTTCTTC	CAWSGSGIYNEQFF
TRBD1	18	NA	TRBV6-1	TRBJ2-2	TGTGCCAGCAGTGCCCGGAGACAGGGATCTATGGACACCGGGGAGCTGTTTTTT	CASSARRQGSMDTGELFF
NA	16	once	TRBV5-4	TRBJ2-3	TGTGCCAGCAGTCTTAGCCCGCGCGATTTCACAGATACGCAGTATTTT	CASSLSPRDFTDTQYF
NA	14	NA	TRBV18	TRBJ2-5	TGTGCCAGCTCACCACCGGGACTCCAAGAGACCCAGTACTTC	CASSPPGLQETQYF
TRBD2	14	NA	TRBV9	TRBJ2-2	TGTGCCAGCCAGAGCGGGAGCGGCACCGGGGAGCTGTTTTTT	CASQSGSGTGELFF
NA	15	NA	TRBV7-2	TRBJ2-2	TGTGCCAGCAGCCCCTCCAGCGCCTACACCGGGGAGCTGTTTTTT	CASSPSSAYTGELFF
NA	14	NA	TRBV13	TRBJ2-7	TGTGCCAGCAGCTTGGCAACGGGGATCTACGAGCAGTACTTC	CASSLATGIYEQYF
NA	18	once	TRBV11-2	TRBJ1-6	TGTGCCAGCAGCCCCAAGGAGGGCAGATCTTTCAATAATTCACCCCTCCACTTT	CASSPKEGRSFNNSPLHF
TRBD1	15	NA	TRBV2	TRBJ1-4	TGTGCCAGTGACAGGGGGCTGAGGGCTAATGAAAAACTGTTTTTT	CASDRGLRANEKLFF
NA	16	NA	TRBV19	TRBJ2-7	TGTGCCAGTAGTTACAAGTTCGGCGGCTCGATGGGCGAGCAGTACTTC	CASSYKFGGSMGEQYF